A selection of T cell receptor beta chains follows, all from one sample in a study of T cell repertoires in cytomegalovirus infection. TCRdb used MiXCR to reprocess the reads, holding one entry per CDR3 protein. Of about 180,000 distinct CDR3 sequences listed, under 15% are singletons. Sequencing was done on a sample of PBMCs. These receptors originate from a human donor in good health (CMV status not recorded). Some clones in this sample may be carry-over from other donors' samples. Both conserved end residues are part of each CDR3. Each record gives: D gene, J gene, clone size, V gene, CDR3 DNA, CDR3 protein. D genes are given only for firm matches. For some rows the clone size is stated as once, few or many, or as a class when expanded; others skip it.

d_call: NA; j_call: TRBJ2-1; clone_size: few; v_call: TRBV7-3; cdr3_nt: TGTGCCAGCAGCTTGGACCTCGGGGAGCAGTTCTTC; cdr3_aa: CASSLDLGEQFF
d_call: TRBD1; j_call: TRBJ1-6; clone_size: many; v_call: TRBV7-2; cdr3_nt: TGTGCCAGCAGCTTAGCTATGGGACAGATAAATTCACCCCTCCACTTT; cdr3_aa: CASSLAMGQINSPLHF
d_call: NA; j_call: TRBJ2-7; clone_size: many; v_call: TRBV12-3/TRBV12-4; cdr3_nt: TGTGCCAGCAGTTTTCGTGACAGTGGCGAGCAGTACTTC; cdr3_aa: CASSFRDSGEQYF
d_call: NA; j_call: TRBJ2-6; clone_size: many; v_call: TRBV7-2; cdr3_nt: TGTGCCAGCAGCTTAGGACAGGCCAACGTCCTGACTTTC; cdr3_aa: CASSLGQANVLTF
d_call: NA; j_call: TRBJ2-4; clone_size: NA; v_call: TRBV6-2/TRBV6-3; cdr3_nt: TGTGCCAGCAGTCTGACGGTGACCAAAAACATTCAGTACTTC; cdr3_aa: CASSLTVTKNIQYF
d_call: TRBD1; j_call: TRBJ1-1; clone_size: few; v_call: TRBV7-3; cdr3_nt: TGTGCCAGCAGCCTAGACAGGGGGCACACTGAAGCTTTCTTT; cdr3_aa: CASSLDRGHTEAFF
d_call: NA; j_call: TRBJ2-3; clone_size: NA; v_call: TRBV29-1; cdr3_nt: TGCAGCGTTGGACCCAGGGGAAGCACAGATACGCAGTATTTT; cdr3_aa: CSVGPRGSTDTQYF
d_call: NA; j_call: TRBJ2-1; clone_size: few; v_call: TRBV29-1; cdr3_nt: TGCAGCGTTGAAGCGGGGGCCTACAATGAGCAGTTCTTC; cdr3_aa: CSVEAGAYNEQFF
d_call: TRBD2; j_call: TRBJ2-7; clone_size: NA; v_call: TRBV29-1; cdr3_nt: TGCAGCGTGGCCGGGAGGCCATACGAGCAGTACTTC; cdr3_aa: CSVAGRPYEQYF
d_call: NA; j_call: TRBJ2-2; clone_size: many; v_call: TRBV6-6; cdr3_nt: TGTGCCAGCAGTTACTCGAACCTAGTAAACACCGGGGAGCTGTTTTTT; cdr3_aa: CASSYSNLVNTGELFF
d_call: NA; j_call: TRBJ1-4; clone_size: NA; v_call: TRBV6-2/TRBV6-3; cdr3_nt: TGTGCCAGCAGCTTAATCTCCGGGACCATCAATGAAAAACTGTTTTTT; cdr3_aa: CASSLISGTINEKLFF
d_call: NA; j_call: TRBJ2-1; clone_size: NA; v_call: TRBV15; cdr3_nt: TGTGCCACCAGCAGAGATCTGGCTAGCCGCTCCTACAATGAGCAGTTCTTC; cdr3_aa: CATSRDLASRSYNEQFF
d_call: NA; j_call: TRBJ2-1; clone_size: few; v_call: TRBV2; cdr3_nt: TGTGCCAGCACCGCTCGACATCACAATGAGCAGTTCTTC; cdr3_aa: CASTARHHNEQFF
d_call: NA; j_call: TRBJ1-1; clone_size: many; v_call: TRBV5-5; cdr3_nt: TGTGCCAGCAGCTTGGGATGGGGAGGGACTGAAGCTTTCTTT; cdr3_aa: CASSLGWGGTEAFF
d_call: TRBD1; j_call: TRBJ1-1; clone_size: many; v_call: TRBV7-9; cdr3_nt: TGTGCCAGCACCCCAGGGGGCGGCATGAACACTGAAGCTTTCTTT; cdr3_aa: CASTPGGGMNTEAFF
d_call: NA; j_call: TRBJ2-2; clone_size: NA; v_call: TRBV6-2/TRBV6-3; cdr3_nt: TGTGCCAGCAGTTACTCCTACACCGGGGAGCTGTTTTTT; cdr3_aa: CASSYSYTGELFF
d_call: NA; j_call: TRBJ1-2; clone_size: NA; v_call: TRBV14; cdr3_nt: TGTGCCAGCAGCCAAAGGACCTATGGCTACACCTTC; cdr3_aa: CASSQRTYGYTF
d_call: NA; j_call: TRBJ1-2; clone_size: many; v_call: TRBV7-2; cdr3_nt: TGTGCCAGCAGCTTAGTAGGGCAGGCGGATGGCTACACCTTC; cdr3_aa: CASSLVGQADGYTF
d_call: TRBD1; j_call: TRBJ1-5; clone_size: many; v_call: TRBV15; cdr3_nt: TGTGCCACCAGCAGAGGCGGACAGGGGGGGGAGGCCCAGCATTTT; cdr3_aa: CATSRGGQGGEAQHF
d_call: NA; j_call: TRBJ2-7; clone_size: few; v_call: TRBV6-5; cdr3_nt: TGTGCCAGCATCGACAGCGACCCCCCCTACGAGCAGTACTTC; cdr3_aa: CASIDSDPPYEQYF
d_call: NA; j_call: TRBJ1-2; clone_size: few; v_call: TRBV10-3; cdr3_nt: TGTGCCAGCGGCATTGGTGGCTACACCTTC; cdr3_aa: CASGIGGYTF
d_call: TRBD2; j_call: TRBJ2-1; clone_size: few; v_call: TRBV6-5; cdr3_nt: TGTGCCAGCAGCCTTGGGACTACCCTTTACAATGAGCAGTTCTTC; cdr3_aa: CASSLGTTLYNEQFF
d_call: NA; j_call: TRBJ2-1; clone_size: NA; v_call: TRBV28; cdr3_nt: TGTGCCAGCAGTTTGTCCGCGGAGCAGTTCTTC; cdr3_aa: CASSLSAEQFF
d_call: NA; j_call: TRBJ1-5; clone_size: once; v_call: TRBV19; cdr3_nt: TGTGCCAGTAGGCCCTTCGGGACCCCCGGGCCCCAGCATTTT; cdr3_aa: CASRPFGTPGPQHF
d_call: NA; j_call: TRBJ1-3; clone_size: many; v_call: TRBV28; cdr3_nt: TGTGCCAGCAGTTATGGAAACACCATATATTTT; cdr3_aa: CASSYGNTIYF
d_call: NA; j_call: TRBJ1-1; clone_size: few; v_call: TRBV29-1; cdr3_nt: TGCAGCGTTGCGGTCGGGGGAGGCAATACTGAAGCTTTCTTT; cdr3_aa: CSVAVGGGNTEAFF
d_call: NA; j_call: TRBJ2-6; clone_size: many; v_call: TRBV5-6; cdr3_nt: TGTGCCAGCAGCTACGACAGCTCTGGGGCCAACGTCCTGACTTTC; cdr3_aa: CASSYDSSGANVLTF
d_call: TRBD1; j_call: TRBJ1-5; clone_size: few; v_call: TRBV11-3; cdr3_nt: TGTGCCAGCAGCTTAGACTTGAACGGGACAGTAAAACAGCCCCAGCATTTT; cdr3_aa: CASSLDLNGTVKQPQHF
d_call: TRBD1; j_call: TRBJ2-3; clone_size: few; v_call: TRBV5-4; cdr3_nt: TGTGCCAGCAGCTTTGGACAGGGGGCGAGGACAGATACGCAGTATTTT; cdr3_aa: CASSFGQGARTDTQYF
d_call: NA; j_call: TRBJ1-5; clone_size: few; v_call: TRBV6-2/TRBV6-3; cdr3_nt: TGTGCCAGCAGTCCCGTGGGAGTACGCAATCAGCCCCAGCATTTT; cdr3_aa: CASSPVGVRNQPQHF
d_call: NA; j_call: TRBJ1-3; clone_size: NA; v_call: TRBV5-1; cdr3_nt: TGCGCCAGCAGCTTGGCCCGATTCAGTCTCTCTGGAAACACCATATATTTT; cdr3_aa: CASSLARFSLSGNTIYF
d_call: TRBD2; j_call: TRBJ2-7; clone_size: few; v_call: TRBV20-1; cdr3_nt: TGCAGTGCTAGGGCTAGCGGAACCTACGAGCAGTACTTC; cdr3_aa: CSARASGTYEQYF
d_call: NA; j_call: TRBJ2-3; clone_size: few; v_call: TRBV9; cdr3_nt: TGTGCCAGCAGCGTAGATGGTTCCGGCTCAAGCACAGATACGCAGTATTTT; cdr3_aa: CASSVDGSGSSTDTQYF
d_call: TRBD2; j_call: TRBJ2-1; clone_size: few; v_call: TRBV20-1; cdr3_nt: TGCAGTGCTAGAGACGAAAGATTCCTAGCGGGAGTCCACAATGAGCAGTTCTTC; cdr3_aa: CSARDERFLAGVHNEQFF
d_call: NA; j_call: TRBJ1-2; clone_size: NA; v_call: TRBV29-1; cdr3_nt: TGCAGCGTTGAGCCTGGCTACACCTTC; cdr3_aa: CSVEPGYTF
d_call: NA; j_call: TRBJ1-1; clone_size: few; v_call: TRBV2; cdr3_nt: TGTGCCAGCGGTCATCTACAGGGGAACACTGAAGCTTTCTTT; cdr3_aa: CASGHLQGNTEAFF
d_call: NA; j_call: TRBJ1-1; clone_size: few; v_call: TRBV14; cdr3_nt: TGTGCCAGCAGCCTCCTGAGGGGTGTTGGTGAAGCTTTCTTT; cdr3_aa: CASSLLRGVGEAFF
d_call: TRBD1; j_call: TRBJ2-3; clone_size: NA; v_call: TRBV28; cdr3_nt: TGTGCCAGCAGAGTCATCGACAGGGTGGGCACAGATACGCAGTATTTT; cdr3_aa: CASRVIDRVGTDTQYF
d_call: NA; j_call: TRBJ1-1; clone_size: NA; v_call: TRBV5-1; cdr3_nt: TGCGCCAGCAGCTTTGAAATCGACCGGGGCACTGAAGCTTTCTTT; cdr3_aa: CASSFEIDRGTEAFF
d_call: NA; j_call: TRBJ1-1; clone_size: many; v_call: TRBV7-2; cdr3_nt: TGTGCCAGCAGCTTAGCCCATCAGGGCACTGAAGCTTTCTTT; cdr3_aa: CASSLAHQGTEAFF
d_call: NA; j_call: TRBJ2-5; clone_size: many; v_call: TRBV7-9; cdr3_nt: TGTGCCAGCATCCTAGGGTGGACTAAAGAGACCCAGTACTTC; cdr3_aa: CASILGWTKETQYF
d_call: TRBD2; j_call: TRBJ2-5; clone_size: few; v_call: TRBV25-1; cdr3_nt: TGTGCCAGCAGTGGCGGACTAGCGGGAGAAGGGACCCAGTACTTC; cdr3_aa: CASSGGLAGEGTQYF
d_call: TRBD2; j_call: TRBJ2-2; clone_size: many; v_call: TRBV7-8; cdr3_nt: TGTGCCAGCAGCCTGCGGACTAGCGGGGCCTTGAACACCGGGGAGCTGTTTTTT; cdr3_aa: CASSLRTSGALNTGELFF
d_call: NA; j_call: TRBJ2-1; clone_size: few; v_call: TRBV7-2; cdr3_nt: TGTGCCAGCTTGCTGTTGGGCAGCTACAATGAGCAGTTCTTC; cdr3_aa: CASLLLGSYNEQFF
d_call: NA; j_call: TRBJ2-7; clone_size: few; v_call: TRBV10-3; cdr3_nt: TGTGCCATCAGTGAGTCGTGGGTCGGGGACTCCTACGAGCAGTACTTC; cdr3_aa: CAISESWVGDSYEQYF
d_call: NA; j_call: TRBJ1-1; clone_size: many; v_call: TRBV12-3/TRBV12-4; cdr3_nt: TGTGCCAGCAGTTTAAGACCGACGAACACTGAAGCTTTCTTT; cdr3_aa: CASSLRPTNTEAFF